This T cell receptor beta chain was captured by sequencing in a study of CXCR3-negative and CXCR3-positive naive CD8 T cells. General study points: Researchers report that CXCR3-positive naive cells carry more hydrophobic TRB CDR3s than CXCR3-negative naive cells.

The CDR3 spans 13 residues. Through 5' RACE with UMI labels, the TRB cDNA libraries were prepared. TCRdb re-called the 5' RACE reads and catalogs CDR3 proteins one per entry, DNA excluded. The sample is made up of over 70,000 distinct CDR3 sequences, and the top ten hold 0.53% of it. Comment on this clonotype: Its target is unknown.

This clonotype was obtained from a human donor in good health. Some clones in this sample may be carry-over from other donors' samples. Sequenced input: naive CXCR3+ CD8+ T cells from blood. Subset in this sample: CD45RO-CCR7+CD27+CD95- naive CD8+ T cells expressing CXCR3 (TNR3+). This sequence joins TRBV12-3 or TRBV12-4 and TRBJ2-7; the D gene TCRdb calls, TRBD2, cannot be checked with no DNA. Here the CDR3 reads CASSPGGVFEQYF.